This entry lists 7 T cell receptor beta chains sequenced from one sample in a study of low-dose radiotherapy and immunotherapy resistance in tumors. Alpha- and beta-chain coverage of first-strand cDNA came from TRAV- and TRBV-specific primers. With a V-primer adapter and a constant-region primer, TCRs were amplified for roughly 18 PCR cycles. TCRdb reanalysed the reads using MiXCR and keeps one entry per CDR3 protein. The table lists 15,000 to 20,000 distinct CDR3 sequences, roughly 70% of them singletons. Receptors originate from a human donor with advanced metastatic prostate, ovarian, gallbladder or colorectal cancer (not recorded which). This table probably holds off-target reads from a library built for another chain.

This clonotype was counted a single time. The chain links TRBV20-1 to TRBJ2-5, with a possible D match to TRBD1 (5 bases). Trimming stripped 5 bases from V and 4 bases from J, with 32 bases between. CDR3 size: 19 residues. CDR1 and CDR2 (germline): DFQATT, SNEGSKA (reference sequence). The CDR3, as DNA: TGCAGTGCTCGACGTACAGGAAGAATTAGACCGGAAAGGGGAGAGACCCAGTACTTC. This sequence encodes CSARRTGRIRPERGETQYF.

The rearrangement links TRBV19 to TRBJ1-5, with TRBD1 matching 7 bases. This CDR3 comprises 17 residues. Looked up from germline, CDR1 is LNHDA and CDR2 is SQIVND (reference sequence). Germline trimming cut 2 bases from V and 0 bases from J; bases unmatched to any gene: 7. CDR3 residues: CASSIPGTEYSNQPQHF. The CDR3 DNA is TGTGCCAGTAGTATACCCGGGACAGAGTATAGCAATCAGCCCCAGCATTTT.

In this sample, this clonotype turned up a few times. V gene TRBV7-6 combines with J gene TRBJ2-2, with a tentative D call TRBD2 (5 bases). Trimming pared 5 bases from V and 4 bases from J, leaving 11 bases between. The CDR3 covers 14 residues. Germline V gene data show CDR1 as SGHVS and CDR2 as FNYEAQ. CDR3 residues: CASSQAAGTGELFF. The CDR3 region has the DNA TGTGCCAGCAGCCAAGCGGCCGGCACCGGGGAGCTGTTTTTT.

The chain uses TRBV28 and TRBJ2-1; no firm D call. The V gene's germline CDR1 is MDHEN and CDR2 SYDVKM. The germline V and J ends were trimmed by 6 bases and 0 bases, with 15 bases remaining between them. The CDR3 loop spans 16 amino acids. The CDR3 DNA follows: TGTGCCAGCAGGACGCTTCGCGAAAGCTCCTACAATGAGCAGTTCTTC. Its protein is CASRTLRESSYNEQFF.

This clonotype was counted only a few times. The chain employs TRBV12-3 or TRBV12-4 and TRBJ1-1; D may be TRBD1 (5 bases). V was clipped by 5 bases and J by 1 base, with 11 bases between them. The CDR3 loop spans 14 amino acids. The CDR3 nucleotides are TGTGCCAGCAGTACCCGGACAACGAACACTGAAGCTTTCTTT. Its translation: CASSTRTTNTEAFF.

The chain has TRBV6-2 or TRBV6-3 and TRBJ1-1; 9 bases agree with TRBD1. Trimming removed 6 bases from V and 5 bases from J; junction bases left unmatched: 13. Germline V lookup: CDR1 MNHEY, CDR2 SVGEGT. This CDR3 has 16 amino acids. In DNA form, the CDR3 reads TGTGCCAGCAGACGTCCCGGGACAGGGTTGGGGACTGAAGCTTTCTTT. Protein: CASRRPGTGLGTEAFF.

The V and J genes are TRBV5-6 and TRBJ2-7, with TRBD2 as a possible D gene (6 bases). V gave up 9 bases and J gave up 1 base, with 11 bases separating them. CDR3 length: 12 residues. Germline lookup yields CDR1 SGHDT and CDR2 YYEEEE. CDR3 residues: CATARGSYEQYF. The CDR3 DNA follows: TGTGCCACCGCGCGGGGTTCCTACGAGCAGTACTTC.